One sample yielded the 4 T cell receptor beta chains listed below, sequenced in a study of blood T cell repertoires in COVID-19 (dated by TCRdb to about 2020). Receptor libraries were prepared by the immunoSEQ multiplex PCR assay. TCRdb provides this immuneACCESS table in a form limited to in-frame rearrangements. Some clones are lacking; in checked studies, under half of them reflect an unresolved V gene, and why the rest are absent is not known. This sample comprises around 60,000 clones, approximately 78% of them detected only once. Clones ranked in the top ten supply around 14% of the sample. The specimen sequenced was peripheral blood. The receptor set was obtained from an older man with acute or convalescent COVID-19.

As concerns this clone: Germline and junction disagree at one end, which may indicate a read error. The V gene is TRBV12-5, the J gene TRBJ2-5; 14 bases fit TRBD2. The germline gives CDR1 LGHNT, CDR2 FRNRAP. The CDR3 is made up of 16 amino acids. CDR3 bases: TGTGCTAGTGGCTTGGGACTAGCGGGGGACGGGGAGACCCAGTACTTC. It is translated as CASGLGLAGDGETQYF.

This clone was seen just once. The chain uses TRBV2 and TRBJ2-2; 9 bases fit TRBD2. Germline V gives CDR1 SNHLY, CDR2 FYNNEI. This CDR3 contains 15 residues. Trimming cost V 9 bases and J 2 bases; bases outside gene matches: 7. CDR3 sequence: CASSLSGSNTGELFF. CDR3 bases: TGTGCCAGTTCCCTTAGCGGGAGCAACACCGGGGAGCTGTTTTTT.

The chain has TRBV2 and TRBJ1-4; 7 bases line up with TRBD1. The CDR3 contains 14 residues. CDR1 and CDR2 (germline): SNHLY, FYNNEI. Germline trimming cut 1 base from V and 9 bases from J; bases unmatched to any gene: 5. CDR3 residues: CASSEGGQKKKLFF. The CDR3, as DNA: TGTGCCAGCAGTGAAGGGGGACAGAAAAAAAAACTGTTTTTT.

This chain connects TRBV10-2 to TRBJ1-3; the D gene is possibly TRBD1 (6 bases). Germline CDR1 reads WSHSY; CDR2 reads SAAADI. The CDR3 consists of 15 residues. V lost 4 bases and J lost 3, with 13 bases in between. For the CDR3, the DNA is TGCGCCAGCAGTGTGGGGGGGCTCGGTGGAAACACCATATATTTT. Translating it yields CASSVGGLGGNTIYF.